This T cell receptor beta chain was documented in a study of blood T cell repertoires in COVID-19. In the study overall: T cells, B-cell-depleted T cells, or PBMCs provided the cDNA or gDNA that served as material.

The ends lost 3 bases at V and 1 base at J; junction bases unmatched: 1. Germline values: CDR1 LGHDT, CDR2 YNNKEL (reference sequence). The CDR3 sequence is 14 residues long. TCRdb's copy holds only in-frame clones and misses some; the assay was immunoSEQ multiplex PCR. The sample shows just over 70,000 clones, about four fifths of them seen only once. This TCR was recovered from a man in his 70s who had recovered from COVID-19. Sequences were obtained from peripheral blood. The V and J genes are TRBV3-1 (or the pseudogene TRBV3-2) and TRBJ2-7; 9 bases fit TRBD2. The CDR3 protein is CASSQTSGSYEQYF. Written as DNA, the CDR3 is TGTGCCAGCAGCCAGACTAGCGGTTCCTACGAGCAGTACTTC.